The TCR beta chain under discussion was sequenced for a study of CXCR3-negative and CXCR3-positive naive CD8 T cells (dated by TCRdb to between 2018 and 2021). About the investigation overall: In total, roughly 140 million TRB reads were obtained, corresponding to roughly 1.5 +/- 0.3 million reads per library. Naive subsets from roughly 5 donors and memory cells from 3 donors were included in the TRBV-TRBJ cluster analysis. Data from under 12 donors, pooled across two independent experiments, went into the diversity and physicochemical repertoire analyses. What the authors observed across the whole study: Because surface CD5, which is linked to self-reactivity in mice, was comparable between the naive subsets, TCR interaction strength was also inferred from TRB CDR3 physicochemical properties. Because CXCR3 expression was partially decreased after cryopreservation, freshly isolated PBMCs were used for most assays. TRB CDR3s from CXCR3-positive naive cells showed higher hydrophobicity (lower Kidera factor 4), lower energy, and higher strength and volume indices than CXCR3-negative naive cells. Within the same donor, TRBV-TRBJ usage looked similar between naive CXCR3-negative and CXCR3-positive cells, but memory cells had distinct patterns. Both naive subsets had comparably high repertoire diversity, while memory CD8+ T cells had much lower repertoire diversity.

The instrument given in TCRdb is NextSeq 550. The Human TCR Profiling Kit (MiLaboratory) was used to make UMI-labeled 5' RACE TRB cDNA libraries. The full amount of extracted RNA was used for cDNA synthesis, and the full amount of resulting cDNA was used for PCR amplification. Libraries were prepared in parallel with an identical number of PCR cycles. On the authors' methods: With a requirement of at least two reads per UMI, MIGEC and MiXCR extracted about 50,000 +/- 10,000 unique UMI-labeled TRB cDNA molecules per library. On average, roughly 40,000 +/- 10,000 functional in-frame TRB CDR3 nucleotide clonotypes lacking stop codons were found per library. Diversity metrics, including normalized Shannon-Wiener and Chao1, were computed in VDJtools after downsampling to 5000 UMI-labeled TRB molecules per sample. For the central five CDR3 residues, VDJtools calculated physicochemical properties weighted by clonotype size, namely interaction energy, strength, volume and Kidera factor 4. With the reads reprocessed by TCRdb, a single entry stands for each CDR3 protein sequence and no DNA is reported. The V and J calls follow TCRdb's processing rather than the paper's. The sample table includes fewer than 90,000 distinct CDR3 sequences. Around 1.6% of the sample goes to the ten largest clones.

For every CD8+ T cell subset, 300,000 cells were flow-sorted straight into RLT lysis buffer, and each subset was sorted in triplicate. To keep memory contaminants out, a stringent definition of naive CD8+ T cells was applied: CD45RO-CCR7+CD27+CD95-. Peripheral blood mononuclear cells were isolated from buffy coats using standard density gradient centrifugation. A FACSAria III was used to flow-sort naive CXCR3-negative and CXCR3-positive CD8+ T cells. Total RNA was extracted from sorted cells using an RNeasy Mini Kit. On this clonotype itself: The antigen it recognizes is unknown.

The CDR3 goes from the cysteine to the phenylalanine over 15 residues. No DNA was logged. The germline V gene specifies KGHSH as CDR1 and LQKENI as CDR2. The sample comprised naive CXCR3- CD8+ T cells from blood. The label giving this sample's cell subset or site can be read as: CD45RO-CCR7+CD27+CD95- naive CD8+ T cells lacking CXCR3 (TNR3-). The receptor's source is a human donor in good health. Some clones in this sample may be carry-over from other donors' samples. The rearranged segments are TRBV18 and TRBJ2-2; TCRdb designates TRBD2, a call that cannot be tested without DNA. This receptor has the CDR3 CASSPQRENTGELFF.